The present entry profiles one T cell receptor (beta chain) with its context. Its matching antigen is unknown. This entry is derived from a study of T-cell reconstitution after alpha-beta-depleted transplantation in children. CDR3 length: 12 amino acids. Trimming left V 0 bases short and J 7 bases short, with 10 bases between. Germline CDR1 is DFQATT and CDR2 is SNEGSKA (reference sequence). Library preparation (for TCRbeta) was performed with unique molecular identifiers. MiXCR, run by TCRdb on the PCR reads, gives a single entry per CDR3 protein. The table records fewer than 550,000 distinct CDR3 sequences, over 9.5% of them present only once. Study-wide results and caveats: T-cell counts and diversity were attributed mostly to newly produced T cells one year after transplant.

The sequence derives from a female patient between 2 and 15 years old who had a stem cell transplant for aplastic anemia, so the T cells may come from the graft donor. J is TRBJ2-7 and V is TRBV20-1; D gene unclear. The specimen comprised PBMCs, mostly from graft donor cells, sampled 180 days after TCRalphabeta/CD19-depleted stem cell transplant. CDR3 amino acids: CSARDRNGEQYV. The CDR3 DNA is TGCAGTGCTAGAGATCGGAACGGTGAGCAGTACGTC.